Given below is one T cell receptor (beta chain) in context. The target antigen is unknown. TCRdb's copy holds only in-frame clones and misses some; the assay was immunoSEQ multiplex PCR. The table records 110,000 or so clones, about 86% of them present only once. This CDR3 spans 14 amino acids. Germline CDR1 reads SGHAT; CDR2 reads FQNNGV. The V end was cut by 2 bases, the J end by 4 bases, with 11 bases between. This sample was included in a study of T cell responses to AZD1222 COVID-19 vaccine. Pooled in the analysis were second doses at about 4 or about 12 weeks. Study results and limitations: Of the AZD1222 recipients, only six or seven were seropositive at baseline. Clonal diversity was possibly underestimated; the donors were predominantly white British and more often female. Nearly half of spike-specific TCRs reportedly target unmutated variant regions.

This clonotype was sampled from an adult who received the AZD1222 COVID-19 vaccine. Material: peripheral blood, obtained 28 days after the second AZD1222 dose. This chain joins TRBV11-2 and TRBJ2-5; D is uncertain. In DNA form, the CDR3 reads TGTGCCAGCAGCTTAAACGTTAAGATAGAGACCCAGTACTTC. Amino acid sequence: CASSLNVKIETQYF.